A single sample gave rise to the 23 T cell receptor beta chains below, sequenced in a study of T cell responses to AZD1222 COVID-19 vaccine. Method: immunoSEQ multiplex PCR; TCRdb's copy keeps in-frame clones and lacks some. The sample lists 70,000 to 90,000 clones, approximately 85% occurring once. This specimen consisted of peripheral blood, obtained on day 0 of AZD1222 vaccination. The receptors were gathered from an adult in good health.

The V gene is TRBV4-2, the J gene TRBJ1-4; no reliable D call. In germline, CDR1 is LGHNA, CDR2 YNFKEQ. The CDR3 spans 15 residues. V lost 1 base and J lost 4, with 10 bases in between. The CDR3 DNA is TGTGCCAGCAGCCAAGTTAACCCGGTTAATGAAAAACTGTTTTTT. It yields the protein CASSQVNPVNEKLFF.

This clone was seen a few times. The J gene is TRBJ2-5, the V gene TRBV18; 10 nucleotides match TRBD2. Losses at the gene ends were 6 bases for V and 2 bases for J; bases not matched to a gene: 3. CDR1 and CDR2 from the germline V gene are KGHSH and LQKENI. The CDR3 length is 14 residues. CDR3 sequence reads: CASSWTSGQETQYF. The CDR3 DNA is TGTGCCAGCTCGTGGACTAGCGGTCAAGAGACCCAGTACTTC.

The gene calls are TRBV2 and TRBJ1-2, with 8 bases fitting TRBD1. The length of the CDR3 is 13 residues. V lost 5 bases, J lost 8 bases, and 7 bases stayed unmatched. The germline CDR1 and CDR2 sequences are SNHLY and FYNNEI. The CDR3 nucleotides read TGTGCCAGCAGTAACACAGGGACAGGCGGCTACACCTTC. Amino acid sequence: CASSNTGTGGYTF.

The chain is built from TRBV3-1 (or the pseudogene TRBV3-2) and TRBJ1-6; weak D call: TRBD1 (6 bases). V was clipped by 1 base and J by 10 bases, with 17 bases between them. This CDR3 is 16 amino acids long. Germline V CDR1 and CDR2: LGHDT, YNNKEL (reference sequence). The CDR3 DNA is TGTGCCAGCAGCCAAGCGGACGGGACACGGCGCTCACCCCTCCACTTT. This encodes CASSQADGTRRSPLHF.

This clone has only a few counts. The chain is built from TRBV28 and TRBJ2-5; possibly TRBD2 for D (5 bases). V was clipped by 1 base and J by 5 bases, with 17 bases between them. The CDR3 contains 16 residues. Germline lookup yields CDR1 MDHEN and CDR2 SYDVKM. The CDR3 DNA follows: TGTGCCAGCAGTTTATTGGCGGCGAGGGCAATGGAGACCCAGTACTTC. Its protein product is CASSLLAARAMETQYF.

The chain recombines TRBV30 with TRBJ1-2; D gene unclear. The CDR3 has 14 amino acids. V was pared by 5 bases and J by 4 bases, with 17 bases between. Germline CDR1 and CDR2: GTSNPN and SVGIG (reference sequence). This CDR3 reads CAWGGKSSLYGYTF. In nucleotides, the CDR3 is TGTGCCTGGGGTGGAAAAAGTAGCCTCTATGGCTACACCTTC. The whole variable domain, filled in from reference TRBV30 and TRBJ1-2, reads SQTIHQWPATLVQPVGSPLSLECTVEGTSNPNLYWYRQAAGRGLQLLFYSVGIGQISSEVPQNLSASRPQDRQFILSSKKLLLSDSGFYLCAWGGKSSLYGYTFGSGTRLTVV.

This clone has only one observation. The chain is built from TRBV7-6 and TRBJ1-4; D remains ambiguous. CDR1 and CDR2 (germline): SGHVS, FNYEAQ. Trimming cost V 5 bases and J 8 bases, with 18 bases left between them. The CDR3 spans 15 residues. The CDR3 spells CASSPELWLPEKLFF. For the CDR3, the DNA is TGTGCCAGCAGCCCCGAGCTGTGGTTGCCAGAAAAACTGTTTTTT.

This clone was detected only a few times. The chain carries TRBV18 and TRBJ2-7, with 9 bases identical to TRBD1. Germline V gene lookup returns CDR1 KGHSH and CDR2 LQKENI. V dropped 10 bases and J dropped 4; count of bases not matched to a gene: 8. The CDR3 has 13 amino acids. Here the CDR3 DNA reads TGTGCCACCCGCGGGACAGGGACTTACGAGCAGTACTTC. Translated: CATRGTGTYEQYF. Complete variable domain (other parts from reference TRBV18 and TRBJ2-7): NAGVMQNPRHLVRRRGQEARLRCSPMKGHSHVYWYRQLPEEGLKFMVYLQKENIIDESGMPKERFSAEFPKEGPSILRIQQVVRGDSAAYFCATRGTGTYEQYFGPGTRLTVT.

The CDR3, as DNA: TGTGCCAGCAGCTTAGCAAGGGGCTCTGGAAACACCATATATTTT. Protein product: CASSLARGSGNTIYF. The V gene is TRBV7-8, the J gene TRBJ1-3; weak D call: TRBD1 (5 bases). V gave up 0 bases and J gave up 0 bases, with 6 bases separating them. The V gene's germline CDR1 is SGHVS and CDR2 FQNEAQ. The CDR3 contains 15 residues.

This chain links TRBV19 with TRBJ1-1, with D tentatively TRBD1 (6 bases). CDR3 length: 13 residues. Germline V gene data show CDR1 as LNHDA and CDR2 as SQIVND (reference sequence). The V end lost 7 bases, the J end lost 2 bases, and 11 bases lay between the germline ends. The CDR3 DNA reads as TGTGCCAGTACCCCGACAGGCAACACTGAAGCTTTCTTT. Its translation: CASTPTGNTEAFF.

The chain couples TRBV3-1 (or the pseudogene TRBV3-2) to TRBJ1-5; no definite D call. The germline gives CDR1 LGHDT, CDR2 YNNKEL (reference sequence). Trimming cost V 1 base and J 2 bases, with 9 bases left between them. The CDR3 consists of 15 residues. CDR3 coding DNA: TGTGCCAGCAGCCAAGCCGGGTCCGGCAATCAGCCCCAGCATTTT. Amino acid sequence: CASSQAGSGNQPQHF.

The V and J genes are TRBV7-2 and TRBJ1-4, with 11 bases aligning to TRBD1. The junction had 4 bases not matched to a gene; V was cut back by 3 bases and J by 7 bases. CDR3 length equals 15 residues. Germline loops: CDR1 SGHTA, CDR2 FQGNSA. In nucleotides, the CDR3 is TGTGCCAGCAGCTTGGACAGGGGGCGAAGTGAAAAACTGTTTTTT. This codes for CASSLDRGRSEKLFF.

This chain joins TRBV4-2 and TRBJ2-2, with 11 bases matching TRBD2. This CDR3 spans 17 amino acids. V shed 0 bases, J shed 4 bases, and the junction held 4 bases outside the gene matches. The germline gives CDR1 LGHNA, CDR2 YNFKEQ. This chain's CDR3 is CASSQESSGGATGELFF. CDR3 DNA: TGTGCCAGCAGCCAAGAGAGTAGCGGGGGGGCCACCGGGGAGCTGTTTTTT.

This clone appeared a single time. The chain couples TRBV6-4 to TRBJ1-2, with a weak D call TRBD1 (6 bases). CDR3 size: 15 residues. V dropped 3 bases and J dropped 4 bases, with 15 bases sitting between them. Germline CDR1 MRHNA, CDR2 SNTAGT. Here the CDR3 reads CASSERGGSGYGYTF. The CDR3 coding sequence is TGTGCCAGCAGTGAAAGGGGGGGGTCCGGCTATGGCTACACCTTC.

The chain is built from TRBV20-1 and TRBJ1-6; no clear D. CDR1 DFQATT and CDR2 SNEGSKA come from the germline V gene (reference sequence). The CDR3 contains 15 residues. Trimming removed 3 bases at V and 5 bases at J, with 14 bases between. The CDR3 sequence is CSASATRTDNSPLHF. DNA of the CDR3: TGCAGTGCTAGTGCGACCCGTACCGATAATTCACCCCTCCACTTT.

This clone was detected once. The CDR3 nucleotides are TGTGCCAGTAGCCGGGGGACAGGACTAAATGAAAAACTGTTTTTT. Protein product: CASSRGTGLNEKLFF. The chain combines TRBV19 with TRBJ1-4; TRBD1 matches 8 bases. The germline V gene has CDR1 LNHDA and CDR2 SQIVND (reference sequence). Germline trimming cut 6 bases from V and 5 bases from J; bases unmatched to any gene: 8. CDR3 length equals 15 residues.

The chain combines TRBV3-1 (or the pseudogene TRBV3-2) with TRBJ1-5; D remains unclear. CDR3 length equals 13 residues. The V end was cut by 2 bases, the J end by 4 bases, with 6 bases between. Germline-derived CDR1 and CDR2 are LGHDT and YNNKEL (reference sequence). The CDR3 bases are TGTGCCAGCAGCCAATACACGAATCAGCCCCAGCATTTT. This translates into CASSQYTNQPQHF.

CDR3 in DNA: TGTGCCAGCAGTTCCCCGGGAAAACTAGAGACCCAGTACTTC. Protein: CASSSPGKLETQYF. The chain uses TRBV6-1 and TRBJ2-5; a weak D match, TRBD2 (5 bases). From germline, CDR1 is MNHNS and CDR2 SASEGT. The CDR3 length is 14 residues. Trimming shortened V by 5 bases and J by 4 bases, and 14 bases separated the two germline ends.

There are a few counts of this clone. V is TRBV30 and J is TRBJ1-6; tentatively, D is TRBD1 (5 bases). The CDR3 length is 10 residues. The V gene lost 5 bases and the J gene lost 13 bases, with 9 bases spanning the gap. Germline CDR1 reads GTSNPN; CDR2 reads SVGIG (reference sequence). The CDR3 coding sequence is TGTGCCTGGGGAGGGGTCCCCCTCCACTTT. The encoded protein is CAWGGVPLHF.

The chain joins TRBV29-1 to TRBJ2-1, with D possibly matching TRBD2 (6 bases). Looked up from germline, CDR1 is SQVTM and CDR2 is ANQGSEA. There are 13 residues in the CDR3. V shed 7 bases and J shed 5 bases, with 15 bases lying between them. This CDR3 reads CSAGGAPHNEQFF. CDR3 coding DNA: TGCAGCGCCGGGGGTGCTCCCCACAATGAGCAGTTCTTC.

J is TRBJ1-2 and V is TRBV28, with 11 bases identical to TRBD1. The CDR3 spans 15 residues. Germline loops: CDR1 MDHEN, CDR2 SYDVKM. J gave up 5 bases and V 5 bases, and 7 bases lay outside the gene matches. The CDR3 DNA follows: TGTGCCAGCAGTCTTTGGACAGGGGGCGCTTATGGCTACACCTTC. This sequence encodes CASSLWTGGAYGYTF.

The rearrangement uses TRBV10-3 and TRBJ2-3; 12 positions match TRBD2. The CDR3 is 16 amino acids. J lost 4 bases, V lost 4 bases, and 6 bases had no gene match. In germline, CDR1 is ENHRY, CDR2 SYGVKD. The CDR3 sequence is CAISGGLAGTSDTQYF. The CDR3 nucleotides read TGTGCCATCAGTGGGGGACTAGCGGGCACCTCAGATACGCAGTATTTT.

The chain carries TRBV19 and TRBJ1-1; D not certain. This CDR3 has 13 amino acids. The V and J ends lost 1 base and 1 base respectively, with 4 bases between them. From germline, CDR1 is LNHDA and CDR2 SQIVND (reference sequence). The CDR3 is CASSIGANTEAFF. DNA of the CDR3: TGTGCCAGTAGTATAGGGGCGAACACTGAAGCTTTCTTT.